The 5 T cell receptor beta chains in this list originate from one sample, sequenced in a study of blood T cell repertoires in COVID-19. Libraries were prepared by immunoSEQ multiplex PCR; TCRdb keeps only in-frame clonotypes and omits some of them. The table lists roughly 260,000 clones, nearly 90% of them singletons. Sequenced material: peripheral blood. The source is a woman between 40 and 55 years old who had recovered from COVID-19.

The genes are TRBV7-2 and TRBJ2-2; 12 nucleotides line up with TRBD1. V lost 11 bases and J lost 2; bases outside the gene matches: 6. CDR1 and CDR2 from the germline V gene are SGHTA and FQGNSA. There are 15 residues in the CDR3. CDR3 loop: CAGGTGGVNTGELFF. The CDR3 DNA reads TGTGCCGGAGGGACAGGGGGCGTAAACACCGGGGAGCTGTTTTTT. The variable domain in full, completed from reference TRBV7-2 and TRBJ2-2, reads GAGVSQSPSNKVTEKGKDVELRCDPISGHTALYWYRQSLGQGLEFLIYFQGNSAPDKSGLPSDRFSAERTGGSVSTLTIQRTQQEDSAVYLCAGGTGGVNTGELFFGEGSRLTVL.

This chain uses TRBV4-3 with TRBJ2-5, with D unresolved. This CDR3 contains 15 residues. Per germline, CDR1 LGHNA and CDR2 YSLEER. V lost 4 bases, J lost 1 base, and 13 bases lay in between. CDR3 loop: CASSPHGGSQETQYF. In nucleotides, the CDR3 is TGCGCCAGCAGCCCCCACGGCGGCAGCCAAGAGACCCAGTACTTC.

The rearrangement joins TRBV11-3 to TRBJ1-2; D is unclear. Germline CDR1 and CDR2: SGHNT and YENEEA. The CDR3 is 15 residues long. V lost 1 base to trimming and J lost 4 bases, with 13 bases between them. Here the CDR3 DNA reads TGTGCCAGCAGCTTAGGAGGAGCCTTTATCTATGGCTACACCTTC. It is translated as CASSLGGAFIYGYTF.

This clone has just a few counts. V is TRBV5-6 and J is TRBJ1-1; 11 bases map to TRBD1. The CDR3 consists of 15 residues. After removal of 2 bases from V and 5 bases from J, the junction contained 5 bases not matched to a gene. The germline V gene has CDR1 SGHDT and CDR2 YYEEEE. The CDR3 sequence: CASSFGTGGGTEAFF. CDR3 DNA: TGTGCCAGCAGCTTCGGGACAGGGGGAGGAACTGAAGCTTTCTTT.

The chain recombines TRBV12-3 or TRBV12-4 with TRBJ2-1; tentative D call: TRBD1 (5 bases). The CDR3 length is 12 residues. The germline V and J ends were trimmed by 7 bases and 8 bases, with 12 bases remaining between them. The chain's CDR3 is CASTTGVDEQFF. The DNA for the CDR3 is TGTGCCAGCACCACAGGAGTCGATGAGCAGTTCTTC.